The clone carrying this TCR beta chain was counted a few times. Antigen: not known. These data are taken from a study of cytomegalovirus exposure and HLA in healthy donors. Study background: Unique TCRs numbering roughly 85 million, obtained from HLA-typed donors, made up an early data release. Broader study findings: Several of the most significant clusters were apparently associated with common viral pathogens in a later analysis.

Deletions cut 0 bases from V and 8 bases from J, with 14 bases between. Germline assignment: CDR1 SGDLS and CDR2 YYNGEE. CDR3 length: 14 residues. The PCR employed 60 Vbeta primers together with 13 Jbeta primers. Using immunoSEQ multiplex PCR, the repertoire was profiled, and TCRdb retains in-frame clones only, with some absent. Here the sample spans 95,000 to 120,000 clones, approximately 69% being singletons. This rearrangement joins TRBV9 to TRBJ1-2, with a tentative D call TRBD1 (5 bases). Sequencing was performed on PBMCs. The receptor's source is a middle-aged woman in good health and CMV-seropositive. The CDR3 nucleotides are TGTGCCAGCAGCGTAGGTAGGACACGAGAAGGCTACACCTTC. It encodes CASSVGRTREGYTF.